The 31 T cell receptor beta chains below all came from one sample that was sequenced in a study of cytomegalovirus exposure and HLA in healthy donors. The table came from immunoSEQ multiplex PCR; TCRdb's copy has only in-frame clones and leaves some out. The sample has more than 95,000 clones, around 94% seen once. Sequencing was carried out using PBMCs. The source of these receptors is a woman in her late teens or twenties in good health and CMV-seronegative.

This clone has just one count. The chain couples TRBV2 to TRBJ2-7; a weak D match, TRBD1 (5 bases). In germline, CDR1 is SNHLY, CDR2 FYNNEI. V was shortened by 0 bases and J by 6 bases, with 15 bases between the two germline ends. The CDR3 length is 15 residues. In nucleotides, the CDR3 is TGTGCCAGCAGTGAAGCGCTTCAGGGCAGGGCCGAGCAGTACTTC. Residues: CASSEALQGRAEQYF.

The chain employs TRBV16 and TRBJ1-2; the D gene is possibly TRBD1 (6 bases). The CDR3 covers 12 residues. V was pared by 4 bases and J by 8 bases, with 11 bases between. The germline V gene encodes CDR1 KGHSY and CDR2 FQNENV. CDR3 nucleotides: TGTGCCAGCAGCCCAAACAGGGAAGGCTACACCTTC. This encodes CASSPNREGYTF.

In its sample, this clone was seen a few times. The rearrangement links TRBV10-2 to TRBJ1-1; 11 nucleotides match TRBD1. Germline V gene lookup returns CDR1 WSHSY and CDR2 SAAADI. V was clipped by 8 bases and J by 7 bases; unmatched bases: 6. This CDR3 contains 13 residues. CDR3: CASQRDRGGEAFF. The CDR3 DNA reads TGCGCCAGCCAACGGGACAGGGGGGGTGAAGCTTTCTTT.

The chain is built from TRBV6-1 and TRBJ1-1, with D perhaps matching TRBD1 (5 bases). The CDR3 totals 14 residues. Trimming shortened V by 6 bases and J by 2 bases, and 13 bases separated the two germline ends. The germline V gene encodes CDR1 MNHNS and CDR2 SASEGT. Here the CDR3 DNA reads TGTGCCAGCAGCGATTCTCAGGGAAACACTGAAGCTTTCTTT. Translating it yields CASSDSQGNTEAFF.

This rearrangement joins TRBV4-2 to TRBJ1-2; D uncertain. The CDR3 has 16 amino acids. V lost 1 base to trimming and J lost 4 bases, with 16 bases between them. CDR1 is LGHNA, CDR2 YNFKEQ, per germline. The CDR3 region has the DNA TGTGCCAGCAGCCAAGGAACCGGGAAAACAAGCTATGGCTACACCTTC. Amino acids: CASSQGTGKTSYGYTF.

The rearrangement links TRBV9 to TRBJ2-5; 10 bases match TRBD2. V shed 4 bases, J shed 10 bases, and the junction held 10 bases outside the gene matches. Germline CDR1 and CDR2: SGDLS and YYNGEE. The CDR3 length is 14 residues. Here the CDR3 DNA reads TGTGCCAGCAGCTCCCGGACTAGCGGTAGCCACCAGTACTTC. Protein: CASSSRTSGSHQYF.

The chain is built from TRBV5-1 and TRBJ2-7, with 11 positions matching TRBD1. The V gene's germline CDR1 is SGHRS and CDR2 YFSETQ. V was pared by 0 bases and J by 0 bases, with 8 bases of the junction left unmatched. CDR3 length equals 18 residues. The DNA of the CDR3 is TGCGCCAGCAGCTTGGAACATTCGGACAGGGGGCTCTCCTACGAGCAGTACTTC. Its translation: CASSLEHSDRGLSYEQYF.

The chain recombines TRBV18 with TRBJ1-3, with D possibly TRBD1 on 6 matching bases. This CDR3 contains 14 residues. Trimming stripped 6 bases from V and 2 bases from J, with 11 bases between. Germline lookup yields CDR1 KGHSH and CDR2 LQKENI. Written as DNA, the CDR3 is TGTGCCAGCTCCCAAGGACAGACTGGAAACACCATATATTTT. Translated: CASSQGQTGNTIYF.

For the CDR3, the DNA is TGTGCCAGCAGCCCGGGAGGGATCTACGAGCAGTACTTC. Translating it yields CASSPGGIYEQYF. The rearrangement links TRBV5-4 to TRBJ2-7; 8 positions agree with TRBD2. V shed 4 bases and J 3 bases; nucleotides not matched to a gene: 3. The CDR3 is 13 residues long. Germline V gene lookup returns CDR1 SGHNT and CDR2 YYREEE (reference sequence). Full variable domain (missing parts from reference TRBV5-4 and TRBJ2-7): ETGVTQSPTHLIKTRGQQVTLRCSSQSGHNTVSWYQQALGQGPQFIFQYYREEENGRGNFPPRFSGLQFPNYSSELNVNALELDDSALYLCASSPGGIYEQYFGPGTRLTVT.

This clone was picked up one time. This rearrangement joins TRBV10-2 to TRBJ2-1, with 11 bases that match TRBD2. The CDR3 length is 16 residues. CDR1 WSHSY and CDR2 SAAADI come from the germline V gene. V was clipped by 5 bases and J by 8 bases; unmatched bases: 11. The CDR3 sequence is CASSRSLLAGVDEQFF. In nucleotides, the CDR3 is TGCGCCAGCAGTCGAAGTCTACTAGCGGGAGTGGATGAGCAGTTCTTC.

The rearrangement uses TRBV2 and TRBJ1-1; D not resolved. Between the trimmed V and J ends, which lost 8 bases and 3 bases, there was a span of 13 bases. The length of the CDR3 is 13 residues. Germline lookup yields CDR1 SNHLY and CDR2 FYNNEI. The CDR3 loop reads CASSTLGDTEAFF. The CDR3 DNA follows: TGTGCCAGCTCCACCCTCGGAGACACTGAAGCTTTCTTT.

This clone was seen a single time. V is TRBV2 and J is TRBJ2-1; D perhaps matches TRBD1 (5 bases). Trimming removed 6 bases at V and 8 bases at J, with 14 bases between. Germline CDR1 reads SNHLY; CDR2 reads FYNNEI. The CDR3 totals 13 residues. In nucleotides, the CDR3 is TGTGCCAGCAGCAGGGTACAAGGTCATGAGCAGTTCTTC. Its protein is CASSRVQGHEQFF. Drawing the rest from reference TRBV2 and TRBJ2-1, the complete variable domain is EPEVTQTPSHQVTQMGQEVILRCVPISNHLYFYWYRQILGQKVEFLVSFYNNEISEKSEIFDDQFSVERPDGSNFTLKIRSTKLEDSAMYFCASSRVQGHEQFFGPGTRLTVL.

The V and J genes are TRBV5-4 and TRBJ2-5; 7 bases line up with TRBD1. Trimming cost V 0 bases and J 4 bases; bases outside gene matches: 15. CDR1 is SGHNT, CDR2 YYREEE, per germline (reference sequence). The CDR3 has 18 amino acids. The CDR3 nucleotides are TGTGCCAGCAGCTTGGGAGAGAGGCTCGACAGGGTGGGAGAGACCCAGTACTTC. Encoded protein: CASSLGERLDRVGETQYF.

This chain uses TRBV7-3 with TRBJ2-2, with D hard to call. The CDR3 totals 14 residues. Trimming took off 3 bases at V and 5 bases at J, with 10 bases between the two ends. In germline, CDR1 is SGHTA, CDR2 FQGTGA. This CDR3 is CASSFKGATGELFF. The CDR3 DNA reads as TGTGCCAGCAGCTTTAAAGGAGCGACCGGGGAGCTGTTTTTT.

V and J are TRBV2 and TRBJ1-2; a weak D match, TRBD1 (5 bases). There are 14 residues in the CDR3. Trimming took 3 bases from V and 0 from J, leaving 8 bases between them. Germline lookup yields CDR1 SNHLY and CDR2 FYNNEI. DNA of the CDR3: TGTGCCAGCAGTGAGACAGTCGCTAACTATGGCTACACCTTC. Translated: CASSETVANYGYTF. Full variable domain (outside the CDR3, taken from reference TRBV2 and TRBJ1-2): EPEVTQTPSHQVTQMGQEVILRCVPISNHLYFYWYRQILGQKVEFLVSFYNNEISEKSEIFDDQFSVERPDGSNFTLKIRSTKLEDSAMYFCASSETVANYGYTFGSGTRLTVV.

This sequence joins TRBV28 and TRBJ2-1, with TRBD2 identical over 7 bases. J was trimmed by 0 bases and V by 8 bases; bases with no gene match: 7. The CDR3 extends over 15 amino acids. Germline-derived CDR1 and CDR2 are MDHEN and SYDVKM. The CDR3 region is CASAGAGLSYNEQFF. The CDR3 DNA sequence: TGTGCCAGCGCGGGAGCGGGGCTCTCCTACAATGAGCAGTTCTTC.

The chain joins TRBV4-2 to TRBJ2-2; D might be TRBD1 (6 bases). Germline CDR1 and CDR2: LGHNA and YNFKEQ. Trimming stripped 6 bases from V and 0 bases from J, with 29 bases between. The CDR3 runs 21 residues. The CDR3 loop reads CASSQPGLSPTGSSNTGELFF. CDR3 sequence (DNA): TGTGCCAGCAGTCAACCCGGCCTGAGTCCGACAGGCTCGTCGAACACCGGGGAGCTGTTTTTT.

The chain couples TRBV11-2 to TRBJ2-6, with D possibly being TRBD1 (5 bases). This CDR3 is built from 18 residues. The germline V gene has CDR1 SGHAT and CDR2 FQNNGV. Trimming took off 2 bases at V and 0 bases at J, with 14 bases between the two ends. Here the CDR3 DNA reads TGTGCCAGCAGCTTATGGGGCAGTGATATCTCTGGGGCCAACGTCCTGACTTTC. Encoded protein: CASSLWGSDISGANVLTF.

CDR3 in amino acids: CASSGPGGDQVGYTF. In DNA form, the CDR3 reads TGCGCCAGCAGCGGGCCCGGGGGGGATCAAGTCGGCTACACCTTC. The chain carries TRBV5-1 and TRBJ1-2; D possibly corresponds to TRBD1 (5 bases). The length of the CDR3 is 15 residues. Germline V CDR1 and CDR2: SGHRS, YFSETQ. V shed 4 bases and J shed 8 bases, with 21 bases lying between them.

The gene calls are TRBV7-2 and TRBJ1-1; a weak D match, TRBD1 (6 bases). The CDR3 loop spans 16 amino acids. V shed 3 bases and J shed 3 bases, with 17 bases lying between them. Germline V gene sequence: CDR1 SGHTA, CDR2 FQGNSA. For the CDR3, the DNA is TGTGCCAGCAGCTTCGGGGGGCTAAAGCAGGACACTGAAGCTTTCTTT. It codes for CASSFGGLKQDTEAFF.

This clone was detected only once. The chain employs TRBV5-5 and TRBJ1-3, with D hard to call. CDR3 length: 15 amino acids. Trimming pared 4 bases from V and 0 bases from J, leaving 11 bases between. CDR1 and CDR2 from the germline V gene are SGHKS and YYEKEE (reference sequence). This chain's CDR3 is CASSAGGYSGNTIYF. CDR3 DNA: TGTGCCAGCAGCGCAGGAGGGTACTCTGGAAACACCATATATTTT.

The chain joins TRBV23-1 to TRBJ1-5; no reliable D call. TRBV23-1 is flagged as an ORF with uncertain function. Trimming took 10 bases from V and 9 from J, leaving 13 bases between them. CDR3 length: 11 residues. The CDR3 loop is CATPGVWPQHF. DNA of the CDR3: TGCGCCACCCCCGGGGTGTGGCCCCAGCATTTT.

The chain uses TRBV2 and TRBJ2-7; 11 bases fit TRBD2. The germline V gene encodes CDR1 SNHLY and CDR2 FYNNEI. The trim removed 8 bases at V and 2 bases at J, leaving 8 bases unmatched. CDR3 length equals 15 residues. The CDR3 region has the DNA TGTGCCAGCTCGACCCAGGGACTAGCGGCCTACGAGCAGTACTTC. Its protein product is CASSTQGLAAYEQYF. Combining the CDR3 with reference TRBV2 and TRBJ2-7 gives the whole variable domain EPEVTQTPSHQVTQMGQEVILRCVPISNHLYFYWYRQILGQKVEFLVSFYNNEISEKSEIFDDQFSVERPDGSNFTLKIRSTKLEDSAMYFCASSTQGLAAYEQYFGPGTRLTVT.

V and J are TRBV6-6 and TRBJ1-5, with D perhaps TRBD1 (6 bases). Between the trimmed V and J ends, which lost 2 bases and 2 bases, there was a span of 10 bases. The CDR3 consists of 15 residues. The germline gives CDR1 MNHNY, CDR2 SVGAGI (reference sequence). CDR3 sequence reads: CASSYRDTRNQPQHF. As DNA, the CDR3 is TGTGCCAGCAGTTACCGGGACACCCGCAATCAGCCCCAGCATTTT.

This clone was seen only once. The chain joins TRBV7-9 to TRBJ2-5; TRBD2 matches at 12 bases. Losses at the gene ends were 4 bases for V and 5 bases for J; bases not matched to a gene: 14. In germline, CDR1 is SEHNR, CDR2 FQNEAQ (reference sequence). The length of the CDR3 is 18 residues. The CDR3 loop is CASSSPTVTSGSGETQYF. CDR3 DNA: TGTGCCAGCAGCTCTCCCACCGTGACTAGCGGGAGTGGTGAGACCCAGTACTTC.

The chain employs TRBV7-9 and TRBJ2-3; D gene uncertain. Germline CDR1 SEHNR, CDR2 FQNEAQ (reference sequence). The V and J ends lost 1 base and 0 bases respectively, with 8 bases between them. The CDR3 has 15 residues. CDR3 coding DNA: TGTGCCAGCAGCTTAGGAGATCCTAGCACAGATACGCAGTATTTT. It translates to CASSLGDPSTDTQYF.

The rearrangement joins TRBV6-1 to TRBJ2-7, with TRBD1 identical over 7 bases. There are 14 residues in the CDR3. Germline loops: CDR1 MNHNS, CDR2 SASEGT. The trim removed 7 bases at V and 1 base at J, leaving 7 bases unmatched. Written as DNA, the CDR3 is TGTGCCAGCAAAGCGACAGGGACATCCTACGAGCAGTACTTC. This translates into CASKATGTSYEQYF.

The chain combines TRBV28 with TRBJ2-3; D is possibly TRBD2 (5 bases). Looked up from germline, CDR1 is MDHEN and CDR2 is SYDVKM. The CDR3 loop spans 14 amino acids. Trimming left V 1 base short and J 6 bases short, with 11 bases between. The DNA of the CDR3 is TGTGCCAGCAGTTTATTCGGGAATGCGGATACGCAGTATTTT. Amino acid sequence: CASSLFGNADTQYF. Looking up the rest from reference TRBV28 and TRBJ2-3 gives the full variable domain: DVKVTQSSRYLVKRTGEKVFLECVQDMDHENMFWYRQDPGLGLRLIYFSYDVKMKEKGDIPEGYSVSREKKERFSLILESASTNQTSMYLCASSLFGNADTQYFGPGTRLTVL.

This chain links TRBV7-2 with TRBJ2-5, with TRBD1 identical over 8 bases. Trimming removed 5 bases from V and 3 bases from J; junction bases left unmatched: 20. Germline-derived CDR1 and CDR2 are SGHTA and FQGNSA. The CDR3 totals 19 residues. CDR3: CASSLYFVPGQDPKETQYF. The CDR3 coding sequence is TGTGCCAGCAGCCTATATTTTGTCCCGGGACAGGACCCGAAAGAGACCCAGTACTTC.

The V and J genes are TRBV23-1 and TRBJ2-7, with D possibly TRBD2 on 5 matching bases. TRBV23-1 is recorded as an ORF, its role being uncertain. This CDR3 has 18 residues. V was pared by 2 bases and J by 5 bases, with 25 bases between. The CDR3 reads CASSQKPAADRFSHEQYF. The DNA for the CDR3 is TGCGCCAGCAGTCAAAAGCCAGCGGCAGACCGTTTTTCCCACGAGCAGTACTTC.

J is TRBJ2-1 and V is TRBV5-4; 8 bases align to TRBD2. The V segment lost 4 bases and the J segment 8 bases; nucleotides outside the gene matches: 11. CDR1 SGHNT and CDR2 YYREEE come from the germline V gene (reference sequence). The CDR3 contains 15 residues. CDR3 region: CASSTTSGFADEQFF. The DNA for the CDR3 is TGTGCCAGCAGCACTACTAGCGGTTTTGCTGATGAGCAGTTCTTC.